This TCR beta chain appears in the sequencing data of a study of identical twins. Study-level points and caveats: Analyses of zero insertions could, in part, be confounded by invariant MAIT and iNKT cells. The study based its conclusions on cross-sectional statistical analysis and did not follow the same donors.

Germline V gives CDR1 KGHDR, CDR2 SFDVKD. The CDR3 is 15 residues long. Trimming cost V 4 bases and J 7 bases, with 16 bases left between them. This clonotype appeared a few times. Its specificity is unknown. One entry per CDR3 protein, called by TCRdb with MiXCR from the 5' RACE reads. The table records around 500,000 distinct CDR3 sequences, 13% to 15% of them present only once. The same sample was also used in a study of yellow fever vaccine responses in identical twins.

This chain links TRBV24-1 with TRBJ2-1, with D possibly TRBD1 on 7 matching bases. Sequencing was done on a sample of CD4+ T cells sorted from blood. The clonotype originates from a woman aged 18-29 years in good health. For the CDR3, the DNA is TGTGCCACCAGTGACGCGGGACAGAGCCCTAATGAGCAGTTCTTC. As protein: CATSDAGQSPNEQFF.